The 21 T cell receptor beta chains reported below all come from one sample, sequenced in a study of cytomegalovirus exposure and HLA in healthy donors (dated by TCRdb to the late 2010s). Library preparation used the immunoSEQ multiplex PCR assay. For the multiplex PCR, a mixture combining 60 forward primers for TCR Vbeta segments and 13 reverse primers for TCR Jbeta segments was used. Held by TCRdb, this immuneACCESS table contains in-frame sequences only and omits some clones. Under half of the omission traces to an unresolved V gene where checked; the cause of the rest is unknown. The sample data list approximately 210,000 clones, and over 80% of these were observed just once. The ten largest clones take up 5.5% to 7.5% of the sample. The sample was PBMCs. These receptors were obtained from a man in his forties in good health and CMV-seropositive.

The chain recombines TRBV7-3 with TRBJ2-7, with TRBD2 as a possible D gene (6 bases). The CDR3 contains 14 residues. Trimming removed 5 bases at V and 6 bases at J, with 17 bases between. Germline V gene sequence: CDR1 SGHTA, CDR2 FQGTGA. CDR3 amino acids: CASSEVPGVGEQYF. CDR3 in DNA: TGTGCCAGCAGCGAAGTCCCGGGGGTCGGCGAGCAGTACTTC.

This chain uses TRBV7-3 with TRBJ2-1, with 11 bases aligning to TRBD2. CDR3 length: 15 amino acids. In germline, CDR1 is SGHTA, CDR2 FQGTGA. Unmatched junction bases numbered 6, after V lost 4 bases and J lost 7 bases. CDR3 sequence (DNA): TGTGCCAGCAGCTACCGACTAGCGGGAAGGAATGAGCAGTTCTTC. Translating gives CASSYRLAGRNEQFF.

The chain carries TRBV2 and TRBJ1-1; 7 positions agree with TRBD1. Germline V gene lookup returns CDR1 SNHLY and CDR2 FYNNEI. CDR3 length equals 14 residues. Trimming took 1 base from V and 4 from J; bases not matched to a gene: 3. The chain's CDR3 is CASSEETGSTEAFF. DNA of the CDR3: TGTGCCAGCAGTGAAGAGACAGGGAGCACTGAAGCTTTCTTT.

This sequence joins TRBV7-9 and TRBJ1-4; a possible D gene is TRBD1 (5 bases). Germline V gene lookup returns CDR1 SEHNR and CDR2 FQNEAQ (reference sequence). Trimming took 5 bases from V and 10 from J, leaving 20 bases between them. This CDR3 is 15 amino acids long. The CDR3 sequence: CASSHLGEGARKLFF. As DNA, the CDR3 is TGTGCCAGCAGCCACCTGGGGGAGGGCGCTCGAAAACTGTTTTTT.

The V and J genes are TRBV4-1 and TRBJ1-1; D may be TRBD1 (5 bases). Germline assignment: CDR1 MGHRA and CDR2 YSYEKL. The CDR3 runs 14 residues. The V end was cut by 0 bases, the J end by 5 bases, with 10 bases between. The CDR3 DNA reads TGCGCCAGCAGCCAAGATCGGGGGGGGACTGAAGCTTTCTTT. It encodes CASSQDRGGTEAFF.

The gene calls are TRBV7-7 and TRBJ1-5; D not certain. The CDR3 loop spans 16 amino acids. V gave up 8 bases and J gave up 1 base, with 18 bases separating them. The germline V gene has CDR1 SSHAT and CDR2 FNYEAQ (reference sequence). CDR3 residues: CASFIWAIRSNQPQHF. DNA for the CDR3: TGTGCCAGCTTCATCTGGGCTATCAGAAGCAATCAGCCCCAGCATTTT.

This clone appeared a single time. The chain joins TRBV9 to TRBJ1-2, with D tentatively TRBD1 (5 bases). Trimming removed 4 bases from V and 6 bases from J, with 16 bases in between. The CDR3 runs to 14 residues. The V gene's germline CDR1 is SGDLS and CDR2 YYNGEE. CDR3 sequence reads: CASSPAGRADGYTF. The CDR3 DNA reads as TGTGCCAGCAGCCCGGCCGGCAGGGCGGATGGCTACACCTTC. The full variable domain, completed using reference TRBV9 and TRBJ1-2, is DSGVTQTPKHLITATGQRVTLRCSPRSGDLSVYWYQQSLDQGLQFLIQYYNGEERAKGNILERFSAQQFPDLHSELNLSSLELGDSALYFCASSPAGRADGYTFGSGTRLTVV.

The chain links TRBV11-2 to TRBJ1-5, with D possibly matching TRBD1 (5 bases). The CDR3 contains 15 residues. V was shortened by 4 bases and J by 0 bases, with 10 bases between the two germline ends. Germline loops: CDR1 SGHAT, CDR2 FQNNGV. The CDR3 here is CASSSDGHSNQPQHF. The CDR3, as DNA: TGTGCCAGCAGCTCAGACGGACATAGCAATCAGCCCCAGCATTTT.

The chain employs TRBV28 and TRBJ2-5; D might be TRBD2 (6 bases). The germline V gene encodes CDR1 MDHEN and CDR2 SYDVKM. This CDR3 has 16 residues. Trimming removed 2 bases from V and 3 bases from J, with 16 bases in between. CDR3 protein: CASSLVFTSSEETQYF. In DNA form, the CDR3 reads TGTGCCAGCAGTTTAGTTTTCACTAGCTCAGAAGAGACCCAGTACTTC.

This rearrangement joins TRBV25-1 to TRBJ2-7; TRBD1 might be the D (6 bases). Germline CDR1 and CDR2: MGHDK and SYGVNS. The CDR3 extends over 12 amino acids. V dropped 5 bases and J dropped 4 bases, with 9 bases sitting between them. The CDR3 here is CASSTRGYEQYF. The CDR3 DNA follows: TGTGCCAGCAGTACCAGGGGATACGAGCAGTACTTC.

This chain joins TRBV2 and TRBJ2-2; weak D call: TRBD1 (6 bases). The CDR3 is 17 residues long. V shed 5 bases and J shed 2 bases, with 18 bases lying between them. Germline loops: CDR1 SNHLY, CDR2 FYNNEI. The DNA for the CDR3 is TGTGCCAGCAGTCACAATTTCCCGGGACAAAACACCGGGGAGCTGTTTTTT. It yields the protein CASSHNFPGQNTGELFF.

The V gene is TRBV9, the J gene TRBJ2-1; D possibly corresponds to TRBD1 (7 bases). V lost 4 bases, J lost 1 base, and 15 bases lay in between. The CDR3 covers 16 residues. The germline V gene encodes CDR1 SGDLS and CDR2 YYNGEE. The CDR3 here is CASSFQGGVSYNEQFF. CDR3 sequence (DNA): TGTGCCAGCAGCTTCCAGGGGGGAGTGTCCTACAATGAGCAGTTCTTC.

The J gene is TRBJ2-1, the V gene TRBV5-4; maybe TRBD2 (5 bases). The V and J ends lost 0 bases and 3 bases respectively, with 16 bases between them. The CDR3 runs to 17 residues. Germline V gene sequence: CDR1 SGHNT, CDR2 YYREEE (reference sequence). The CDR3 bases are TGTGCCAGCAGCTTGGCTCTTAGCGCCTCCTTCTACAATGAGCAGTTCTTC. It is translated as CASSLALSASFYNEQFF.

Only one count was recorded for this clone. The chain recombines TRBV19 with TRBJ2-5; 10 bases are shared with TRBD2. Looked up from germline, CDR1 is LNHDA and CDR2 is SQIVND (reference sequence). This CDR3 has 14 amino acids. J was trimmed by 4 bases and V by 5 bases; bases with no gene match: 4. CDR3 DNA: TGTGCCAGTAGTCTCCGGACTAGCGGAGAGACCCAGTACTTC. The encoded protein is CASSLRTSGETQYF. The variable domain in full, completed from reference TRBV19 and TRBJ2-5, reads DGGITQSPKYLFRKEGQNVTLSCEQNLNHDAMYWYRQDPGQGLRLIYYSQIVNDFQKGDIAEGYSVSREKKESFPLTVTSAQKNPTAFYLCASSLRTSGETQYFGPGTRLLVL.

The gene calls are TRBV2 and TRBJ2-4; TRBD1 agrees at 8 bases. Germline CDR1 and CDR2: SNHLY and FYNNEI. The CDR3 is 14 residues long. Trimming at V came to 6 bases and at J to 7 bases, leaving 8 bases not matched to a gene. In DNA, the CDR3 is TGTGCCAGCAGCCCCTTTCAGGGGGCCAACATTCAGTACTTC. Translation gives CASSPFQGANIQYF.

The chain uses TRBV28 and TRBJ1-2; D perhaps matches TRBD1 (6 bases). This CDR3 contains 15 residues. Looked up from germline, CDR1 is MDHEN and CDR2 is SYDVKM. V shed 7 bases and J shed 4 bases, with 19 bases lying between them. CDR3 in amino acids: CASTSRQAPIYGYTF. For the CDR3, the DNA is TGTGCCAGCACCTCGCGACAGGCTCCTATCTATGGCTACACCTTC.

This clone was seen only once. The V call is TRBV15, the J call TRBJ2-3, with a possible D match to TRBD2 (5 bases). The CDR3 extends over 13 amino acids. Trimming left V 6 bases short and J 5 bases short, with 12 bases between. Germline V gene sequence: CDR1 LNHNV, CDR2 YYDKDF (reference sequence). The CDR3 region has the DNA TGTGCCACCAGTCGTACTAGTTTAGATACGCAGTATTTT. Protein sequence: CATSRTSLDTQYF.

J is TRBJ2-7 and V is TRBV27, with D possibly TRBD2 on 5 matching bases. V was clipped by 3 bases and J by 3 bases, with 9 bases between them. The CDR3 covers 13 residues. Germline V gene lookup returns CDR1 MNHEY and CDR2 SMNVEV (reference sequence). This chain's CDR3 is CASSFGLRYEQYF. The CDR3, as DNA: TGTGCCAGCAGTTTTGGACTGCGCTACGAGCAGTACTTC.

The J gene is TRBJ2-1, the V gene TRBV10-1; TRBD1 matches 8 bases. The CDR3 totals 15 residues. The V gene's germline CDR1 is WNHNN and CDR2 SYGVQD (reference sequence). J was trimmed by 15 bases and V by 0 bases; bases with no gene match: 13. The chain's CDR3 is CASSESQTGGTQRFF. The DNA for the CDR3 is TGCGCCAGCAGTGAGTCACAAACAGGGGGAACCCAGCGGTTCTTC.

Note on this clone: Sequence at one end of the junction differs from germline and may be a read error. This rearrangement joins TRBV2 to TRBJ1-2; 7 nucleotides align to TRBD1. This CDR3 region has 16 residues. Germline V gene data show CDR1 as SNHLY and CDR2 as FYNNEI. CDR3 region: CASSEGQARQNYGYTF. The CDR3 DNA reads as TGTGCCAGCAGCGAAGGACAGGCCAGGCAAAACTATGGCTACACCTTC.

This chain joins TRBV7-3 and TRBJ2-3, with a weak D call TRBD2 (6 bases). The CDR3 contains 14 residues. The germline V gene encodes CDR1 SGHTA and CDR2 FQGTGA. Trimming cost V 5 bases and J 2 bases, with 11 bases left between them. The CDR3 bases are TGTGCCAGCAGCCACGGACTAAACACAGATACGCAGTATTTT. Protein: CASSHGLNTDTQYF.